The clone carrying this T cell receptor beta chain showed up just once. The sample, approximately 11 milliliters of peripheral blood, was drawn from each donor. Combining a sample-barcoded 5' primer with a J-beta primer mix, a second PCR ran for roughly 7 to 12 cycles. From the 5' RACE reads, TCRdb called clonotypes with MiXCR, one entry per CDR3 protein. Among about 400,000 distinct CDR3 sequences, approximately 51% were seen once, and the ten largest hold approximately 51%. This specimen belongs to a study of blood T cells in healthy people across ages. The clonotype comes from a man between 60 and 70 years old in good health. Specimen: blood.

Here the CDR3 DNA reads TGTGCCAGCAGCCCCGGCGCCGGGGCCTCCTACGAGCAGTACTTC. This gives the protein CASSPGAGASYEQYF. The rearrangement joins TRBV9 to TRBJ2-7; D possibly uses TRBD1 or TRBD2 (5 bases each). Germline CDR1 is SGDLS and CDR2 is YYNGEE. The CDR3 covers 15 residues. V gave up 4 bases and J gave up 0 bases, with 14 bases separating them.